The 25 T cell receptor beta chains in this list originate from one sample, sequenced in a study of T cells in Graves' hyperthyroidism and ophthalmopathy (dated by TCRdb to between 2018 and 2021). Library prep was done by multiplex PCR. Sequencing relied on an Illumina HiSeq 2000. The TCR beta CDR3 regions were amplified from the RNA transcripts. A first-round RT-PCR of the TCR CDR3 used the HTBI primer set with the Qiagen OneStep RT-PCR kit. TCRdb reran the public reads through fastp at Q25 and MiXCR, keeping productive beta chains. A single entry per CDR3 protein holds the most common genes and DNA from its merged rows. The table for this sample lists approximately 560,000 distinct CDR3 sequences; approximately 44% of them were counted only once. The ten biggest clones cover roughly 8.2% of the sample. The sample consisted of peripheral blood or thyroid tissue (not recorded which). Receptor source: a woman aged 18-35 years with Graves' hyperthyroidism. Donor details come from another sample of the same person, matched by shared clones.

Of note for this clonotype: Germline is not matched at one junction end, which may reflect a read error. The CDR3 bases are TGTGCCGGTAGTACAGGGGCCGGAAACACCATATATTTT. This sequence encodes CAGSTGAGNTIYF. This chain links TRBV19 with TRBJ1-3; 7 bases fit TRBD1. The germline gives CDR1 LNHDA, CDR2 SQIVND (reference sequence). There are 13 residues in the CDR3.

This clonotype was picked up many times. The J gene is TRBJ2-6, the V gene TRBV2; a weak D match, TRBD2 (6 bases). Germline lookup yields CDR1 SNHLY and CDR2 FYNNEI. Trimming removed 1 base at V and 2 bases at J, with 12 bases between. This CDR3 has 17 residues. CDR3 coding DNA: TGTGCCAGCAGTGAAGGTGGAGGGTCAACTGGGGCCAACGTCCTGACTTTC. This gives the protein CASSEGGGSTGANVLTF. The whole variable domain, remainder taken from reference TRBV2 and TRBJ2-6, is EPEVTQTPSHQVTQMGQEVILRCVPISNHLYFYWYRQILGQKVEFLVSFYNNEISEKSEIFDDQFSVERPDGSNFTLKIRSTKLEDSAMYFCASSEGGGSTGANVLTFGAGSRLTVL.

J is TRBJ1-2 and V is TRBV7-2, with D hard to call. Germline V gene sequence: CDR1 SGHTA, CDR2 FQGNSA. The CDR3 consists of 14 residues. Trimming took 1 base from V and 4 from J, leaving 10 bases between them. The CDR3 region has the DNA TGTGCCAGCAGCTTAGATCCAGGCCCCTATGGCTACACCTTC. Its translation is CASSLDPGPYGYTF.

About this clonotype itself: A much larger clone lies a single base off, so this may be a read error. V and J are TRBV7-6 and TRBJ1-2; tentatively, D is TRBD1 (6 bases). Trimming removed 5 bases at V and 14 bases at J, with 21 bases between. CDR3 size: 13 residues. CDR1 SGHVS and CDR2 FNYEAQ come from the germline V gene. CDR3 sequence (DNA): TGTGCCAGCAGCCTCGGGGGGCCGGCGGATTGGACCTTC. Translating gives CASSLGGPADWTF.

This clonotype has only a few counts. This chain connects TRBV7-2 to TRBJ1-2; D possibly corresponds to TRBD1 (6 bases). Per germline, CDR1 SGHTA and CDR2 FQGNSA. This CDR3 contains 14 residues. The germline V and J ends were trimmed by 5 bases and 6 bases, with 16 bases remaining between them. The CDR3 region is CASSGYRAPNGYTF. The CDR3 bases are TGTGCCAGCAGCGGCTACAGGGCTCCTAATGGCTACACCTTC.

The V and J genes are TRBV10-3 and TRBJ1-2, with 7 nucleotides matching TRBD1. Germline assignment: CDR1 ENHRY and CDR2 SYGVKD. With V trimmed by 10 bases and J by 5 bases, 4 bases remained unmatched. The CDR3 is 11 amino acids. CDR3 DNA: TGTGCCACACGACAGGGATATGGCTACACCTTC. Translating it yields CATRQGYGYTF.

The chain carries TRBV9 and TRBJ2-5; TRBD2 agrees at 7 bases. The germline V gene encodes CDR1 SGDLS and CDR2 YYNGEE. V trimming: 9 bases; J trimming: 5 bases; junction bases outside the gene matches: 16. The CDR3 is 15 amino acids. The CDR3 nucleotides read TGTGCCACCGGGCTAGCGGACTCCTACAATGAGACCCAGTACTTC. Amino acids: CATGLADSYNETQYF.

This clonotype was seen many times. This sequence joins TRBV7-9 and TRBJ2-7; TRBD2 is a possible D gene (5 bases). This CDR3 has 12 amino acids. The ends were cut back, 6 bases at V and 1 base at J, with 7 bases in the middle. Germline V gives CDR1 SEHNR, CDR2 FQNEAQ (reference sequence). CDR3 region: CASRRGSYEQYF. CDR3 nucleotides: TGTGCCAGCAGACGGGGTTCCTACGAGCAGTACTTC.

This clonotype showed up many times. The rearrangement links TRBV19 to TRBJ2-6; D not certain. The germline CDR1 and CDR2 sequences are LNHDA and SQIVND (reference sequence). The V and J ends lost 9 bases and 0 bases respectively, with 6 bases between them. The CDR3 length is 13 residues. The CDR3 is CASRLSGANVLTF. CDR3 DNA: TGTGCCAGCAGGCTCTCTGGGGCCAACGTCCTGACTTTC.

A note on this clonotype: Mismatch with germline at one junction end may stem from a read error. This rearrangement joins TRBV10-2 to TRBJ2-5; TRBD2 matches at 11 bases. Germline lookup yields CDR1 WSHSY and CDR2 SAAADI. The CDR3 sequence is 16 residues long. Here the CDR3 DNA reads TGCGCCAGGGAACCGGGACTAGCGGCTAAACAAGAGACCCAATACTTC. This gives the protein CAREPGLAAKQETQYF.

This clonotype has at least ten counts. The CDR3 here is CAISDRRQETQYF. The CDR3 DNA reads as TGTGCCATCAGTGACCGACGACAAGAGACCCAGTACTTC. V usage is TRBV10-3 and J usage is TRBJ2-5; D is undetermined. Trimming shortened V by 3 bases and J by 2 bases, and 7 bases separated the two germline ends. The CDR3 runs 13 residues. Germline-derived CDR1 and CDR2 are ENHRY and SYGVKD.

This clonotype was picked up a small number of times. The chain has TRBV12-3 or TRBV12-4 and TRBJ2-5; 8 bases agree with TRBD1. CDR3 length: 12 residues. The J segment lost 5 bases and the V segment lost 9 bases, leaving 5 bases of the junction unmatched. Here the CDR3 DNA reads TGTGCCAGTGGGGGACAGGCCGAGACCCAGTACTTC. It specifies CASGGQAETQYF.

This clonotype was seen at least ten times. The rearrangement uses TRBV7-9 and TRBJ2-6, with D perhaps TRBD1 (6 bases). Germline assignment: CDR1 SEHNR and CDR2 FQNEAQ (reference sequence). The CDR3 runs 15 residues. V shed 9 bases and J shed 4 bases, with 16 bases lying between them. The CDR3 region is CASGGRVSGANVLTF. DNA for the CDR3: TGTGCCAGTGGGGGCCGGGTCAGCGGGGCCAACGTCCTGACTTTC.

Comment on this clonotype: A much larger clone differs by one base, so this may be a read error. The V call is TRBV7-9, the J call TRBJ1-5, with a possible D match to TRBD1 (5 bases). Germline V CDR1 and CDR2: SEHNR, FQNEAQ (reference sequence). CDR3 length equals 14 residues. The V end lost 7 bases, the J end lost 4 bases, and 14 bases lay between the germline ends. The CDR3 sequence is CASTSEGRNQPQHF. DNA of the CDR3: TGTGCCAGCACTTCCGAGGGGCGTAATCAGCCCCAGCATTTT.

Note on this clonotype: The germline gene is not matched at one end of the junction; a read error may be the cause. This rearrangement joins TRBV20-1 to TRBJ2-1; the D gene is possibly TRBD2 (6 bases). This CDR3 has 9 amino acids. In germline, CDR1 is DFQATT, CDR2 SNEGSKA (reference sequence). The CDR3 spells CSAGGERGF. CDR3 nucleotide sequence: TGCAGTGCAGGCGGGGAAAGGGGCTTC.

This clonotype has a count of ten or more. The V gene is TRBV2, the J gene TRBJ1-2; D is perhaps TRBD1 (5 bases). The CDR3 length is 14 residues. The germline CDR1 and CDR2 sequences are SNHLY and FYNNEI. The ends were cut back, 4 bases at V and 4 bases at J, with 13 bases in the middle. In DNA, the CDR3 is TGTGCCAGCAGTGTGACAGTTTCGATCTATGGCTACACCTTC. Its protein is CASSVTVSIYGYTF.

This clonotype came up a few times. The CDR3 reads CASSEALGGVSYEQYF. The CDR3 DNA reads TGTGCCAGCAGTGAAGCGCTTGGCGGGGTCTCCTACGAGCAGTACTTC. The chain is built from TRBV2 and TRBJ2-7; weak D call: TRBD2 (6 bases). Trimming removed 0 bases at V and 0 bases at J, with 12 bases between. CDR1 and CDR2 (germline): SNHLY, FYNNEI. There are 16 residues in the CDR3. The whole variable domain, remainder taken from reference TRBV2 and TRBJ2-7, is EPEVTQTPSHQVTQMGQEVILRCVPISNHLYFYWYRQILGQKVEFLVSFYNNEISEKSEIFDDQFSVERPDGSNFTLKIRSTKLEDSAMYFCASSEALGGVSYEQYFGPGTRLTVT.

In regard to this clonotype: Germline and junction disagree at one end, which may indicate a read error. This chain links TRBV24-1 with TRBJ1-2, with a weak D call TRBD1 (6 bases). This CDR3 has 13 amino acids. CDR1 and CDR2 from the germline V gene are KGHDR and SFDVKD. CDR3: CAISDTDSYGYTF. CDR3 DNA: TGTGCCATCAGTGACACGGACAGCTATGGCTACACCTTC.

This clonotype was seen at least ten times. The chain combines TRBV7-8 with TRBJ1-3; 8 bases map to TRBD1. The CDR3 is made up of 15 amino acids. Per the germline V gene, CDR1 is SGHVS and CDR2 is FQNEAQ. After removal of 5 bases from V and 3 bases from J, the junction contained 6 bases not matched to a gene. The CDR3 DNA follows: TGTGCCAGCAGCCGTTTAGGACAGGGTGGAAACACCATATATTTT. Residues: CASSRLGQGGNTIYF.

This chain connects TRBV7-2 to TRBJ1-4; D is undetermined. The CDR3 runs 14 residues. With 2 bases removed from V and 7 bases from J, the gap between germline ends came to 11 bases. The V gene's germline CDR1 is SGHTA and CDR2 FQGNSA. CDR3 nucleotide sequence: TGTGCCAGCAGCTTAAGAGGTCCGAGTGAAAAACTGTTTTTT. Its translation: CASSLRGPSEKLFF.

The table lists this clonotype with a few counts. This chain links TRBV29-1 with TRBJ1-2; TRBD1 agrees at 7 bases. Germline values: CDR1 SQVTM, CDR2 ANQGSEA. The CDR3 extends over 11 amino acids. Trimming removed 3 bases from V and 7 bases from J; junction bases left unmatched: 2. Here the CDR3 reads CSVETGSGYTF. As DNA, the CDR3 is TGCAGCGTTGAGACAGGGTCTGGCTACACCTTC.

This clonotype was detected many times. The V and J genes are TRBV20-1 and TRBJ2-7, with a possible D match to TRBD2 (5 bases). V was clipped by 6 bases and J by 5 bases, with 14 bases between them. Germline V gene lookup returns CDR1 DFQATT and CDR2 SNEGSKA (reference sequence). CDR3 length: 12 amino acids. The CDR3 region is CSADGEFDEQYF. As DNA, the CDR3 is TGCAGTGCGGACGGGGAGTTCGACGAGCAGTACTTC.

Turning to this clonotype: Mismatch with germline at one junction end may stem from a read error. This chain uses TRBV10-3 with TRBJ2-7; 8 nucleotides line up with TRBD2. CDR3 length: 16 amino acids. Germline loops: CDR1 ENHRY, CDR2 SYGVKD. The CDR3, as DNA: TGTGCCAGCAGTTTCCGGACTAGCCTAAGCTCCTACGAGCAGTACTTC. Translating gives CASSFRTSLSSYEQYF.

The chain employs TRBV20-1 and TRBJ2-2; 8 positions agree with TRBD1. The CDR3 is 15 residues long. Germline loops: CDR1 DFQATT, CDR2 SNEGSKA (reference sequence). Unmatched junction bases numbered 13, after V lost 6 bases and J lost 7 bases. The CDR3 here is CSASGSGGRIGELFF. The CDR3 nucleotides are TGCAGTGCCAGTGGTTCAGGGGGCAGGATCGGGGAGCTGTTTTTT.

Only a few counts were recorded for this clonotype. This rearrangement joins TRBV7-9 to TRBJ2-5; the D is unclear. Germline-derived CDR1 and CDR2 are SEHNR and FQNEAQ (reference sequence). This CDR3 is built from 14 residues. Trimming stripped 4 bases from V and 0 bases from J, with 9 bases between. This CDR3 is CASSSSSYQETQYF. In DNA form, the CDR3 reads TGTGCCAGCAGCTCGTCAAGCTACCAAGAGACCCAGTACTTC.